The 21 T cell receptor beta chains below come from one sample, sequenced in a study of T cell responses to AZD1222 COVID-19 vaccine. Assay: immunoSEQ multiplex PCR; the TCRdb copy retains only in-frame clones and omits some. The profile shows about 150,000 clones, approximately 85% of them singletons. The material sequenced was peripheral blood, taken on day 0 of AZD1222 vaccination. These receptors were obtained from an adult in good health.

The chain combines TRBV9 with TRBJ2-2; D is unclear. With 1 base removed from V and 6 bases from J, the gap between germline ends came to 7 bases. Germline V gene sequence: CDR1 SGDLS, CDR2 YYNGEE. The CDR3 is 13 amino acids. CDR3: CASSVWRAGELFF. The DNA for the CDR3 is TGTGCCAGCAGCGTATGGCGCGCCGGGGAGCTGTTTTTT.

The CDR3 spells CASSLVGGNSNQPQHF. The CDR3 DNA sequence: TGTGCCAGCAGCTTAGTAGGGGGGAATAGCAATCAGCCCCAGCATTTT. V usage is TRBV7-2 and J usage is TRBJ1-5, with TRBD1 as a possible D gene (6 bases). V lost 1 base, J lost 0 bases, and 10 bases lay in between. The CDR3 runs 16 residues. CDR1 SGHTA and CDR2 FQGNSA come from the germline V gene.

This clone was counted a single time. The V and J genes are TRBV13 and TRBJ1-6; D is perhaps TRBD1 (6 bases). V was clipped by 5 bases and J by 6 bases, with 8 bases between them. The CDR3 totals 13 residues. Germline V CDR1 and CDR2: PRHDT, FYEKMQ (reference sequence). The chain's CDR3 is CASSLRGNSPLHF. DNA of the CDR3: TGTGCCAGCAGCCTCAGGGGTAATTCACCCCTCCACTTT.

The chain recombines TRBV28 with TRBJ2-3; D is ambiguous. Trimming left V 4 bases short and J 2 bases short, with 7 bases between. The CDR3 runs 13 residues. From germline, CDR1 is MDHEN and CDR2 SYDVKM. DNA for the CDR3: TGTGCCAGCAGTTGGGCAACCACAGATACGCAGTATTTT. Translation: CASSWATTDTQYF.

The V gene is TRBV30, the J gene TRBJ1-2, with TRBD1 as a possible D gene (5 bases). The CDR3 is 12 residues long. The V and J ends lost 5 bases and 7 bases respectively, with 14 bases between them. Germline V gene sequence: CDR1 GTSNPN, CDR2 SVGIG (reference sequence). The CDR3, as DNA: TGTGCCTGGGCCGGGACCACGGCTGGCTACACCTTC. Translating it yields CAWAGTTAGYTF.

The rearrangement uses TRBV28 and TRBJ1-6, with TRBD1 identical over 10 bases. V lost 2 bases and J lost 3; bases outside the gene matches: 13. Germline V gene lookup returns CDR1 MDHEN and CDR2 SYDVKM. CDR3 size: 20 residues. CDR3 nucleotides: TGTGCCAGCAGTTTACTCCAAGCCGGGACAGGGGCTATCTATAATTCACCCCTCCACTTT. Its translation is CASSLLQAGTGAIYNSPLHF.

This clone was recorded a few times. The chain is built from TRBV19 and TRBJ2-1, with 10 nucleotides matching TRBD1. Germline-derived CDR1 and CDR2 are LNHDA and SQIVND (reference sequence). J lost 3 bases, V lost 6 bases, and 8 bases had no gene match. This CDR3 is built from 16 residues. CDR3 sequence: CASSLGQGDFYNEQFF. Written as DNA, the CDR3 is TGTGCCAGTAGCCTAGGACAGGGGGACTTCTACAATGAGCAGTTCTTC.

V is TRBV7-8 and J is TRBJ2-7; unclear D gene. Trimming pared 3 bases from V and 3 bases from J, leaving 12 bases between. This CDR3 region has 14 residues. Germline-derived CDR1 and CDR2 are SGHVS and FQNEAQ. CDR3 in amino acids: CASSFRVVGYEQYF. CDR3 in DNA: TGTGCCAGCAGCTTCCGGGTAGTGGGCTACGAGCAGTACTTC.

The chain carries TRBV19 and TRBJ2-2; 9 bases fit TRBD1. This CDR3 is built from 16 residues. The germline V gene has CDR1 LNHDA and CDR2 SQIVND (reference sequence). J was trimmed by 7 bases and V by 1 base; bases with no gene match: 7. Here the CDR3 reads CASSIAGTGWIGELFF. The CDR3 DNA reads TGTGCCAGTAGTATAGCCGGGACAGGGTGGATCGGGGAGCTGTTTTTT.

V usage is TRBV24-1 and J usage is TRBJ2-2; possible D gene TRBD1, 5 bases. The CDR3 length is 15 residues. Germline lookup yields CDR1 KGHDR and CDR2 SFDVKD. The germline V and J ends were trimmed by 7 bases and 3 bases, with 14 bases remaining between them. CDR3 nucleotide sequence: TGTGCCACCAGGGTGGGGCAGGGTGACACCGGGGAGCTGTTTTTT. Its translation: CATRVGQGDTGELFF.

V usage is TRBV14 and J usage is TRBJ2-2; perhaps TRBD2 as D (6 bases). V was cut by 5 bases and J by 7 bases, with 8 bases left in between. The germline V gene has CDR1 SGHDN and CDR2 FVKESK. The CDR3 extends over 12 amino acids. The CDR3 coding sequence is TGTGCCAGCAGCGGGGGGTACGGGGAGCTGTTTTTT. It encodes CASSGGYGELFF.

This chain uses TRBV7-8 with TRBJ1-4; D is perhaps TRBD1 (5 bases). This CDR3 has 15 amino acids. CDR1 SGHVS and CDR2 FQNEAQ come from the germline V gene. V was clipped by 5 bases and J by 3 bases, with 13 bases between them. Written as DNA, the CDR3 is TGTGCCAGCAGCCAGGGTCGGGAGGCTAATGAAAAACTGTTTTTT. Translated: CASSQGREANEKLFF.

This chain joins TRBV7-2 and TRBJ2-7; possibly TRBD2 for D (7 bases). V lost 5 bases and J lost 4, with 18 bases in between. Germline CDR1 reads SGHTA; CDR2 reads FQGNSA. The CDR3 is 15 amino acids. The CDR3 sequence: CASSPQSGTFYEQYF. CDR3 bases: TGTGCCAGCAGCCCCCAAAGCGGGACATTTTACGAGCAGTACTTC.

The chain couples TRBV7-2 to TRBJ2-7; D is ambiguous. CDR1 and CDR2 (germline): SGHTA, FQGNSA. With 0 bases removed from V and 2 bases from J, the gap between germline ends came to 8 bases. The CDR3 extends over 14 amino acids. Written as DNA, the CDR3 is TGTGCCAGCAGCTTAGCGAGCCCACCCTACGAGCAGTACTTC. The encoded protein is CASSLASPPYEQYF. Supplemented by reference TRBV7-2 and TRBJ2-7, the full variable domain reads GAGVSQSPSNKVTEKGKDVELRCDPISGHTALYWYRQSLGQGLEFLIYFQGNSAPDKSGLPSDRFSAERTGGSVSTLTIQRTQQEDSAVYLCASSLASPPYEQYFGPGTRLTVT.

This chain uses TRBV19 with TRBJ1-1; D might be TRBD1 (5 bases). This CDR3 comprises 16 residues. The germline V gene has CDR1 LNHDA and CDR2 SQIVND (reference sequence). The V end was cut by 3 bases, the J end by 3 bases, with 17 bases between. The CDR3 DNA follows: TGTGCCAGTAGTATGATCGTTGGCAGGGTTTACACTGAAGCTTTCTTT. It translates to CASSMIVGRVYTEAFF.

This clone was picked up a small number of times. V usage is TRBV4-1 and J usage is TRBJ1-3; D call uncertain. This CDR3 spans 15 amino acids. The germline V gene encodes CDR1 MGHRA and CDR2 YSYEKL. Between the trimmed V and J ends, which lost 0 bases and 3 bases, there was a span of 9 bases. CDR3 coding DNA: TGCGCCAGCAGCCAAGATCCGGGGATTGGAAACACCATATATTTT. Translated: CASSQDPGIGNTIYF.

The rearrangement joins TRBV7-6 to TRBJ2-7; the match to TRBD1 covers 8 bases. In germline, CDR1 is SGHVS, CDR2 FNYEAQ. The V gene end was trimmed by 5 bases and the J gene end by 3 bases; junction bases not matched to a gene: 6. The CDR3 extends over 14 amino acids. The DNA for the CDR3 is TGTGCCAGCAGCAAGCGACAGGGGAGCTACGAGCAGTACTTC. Its protein product is CASSKRQGSYEQYF.

The J gene is TRBJ2-7, the V gene TRBV3-1 (or the pseudogene TRBV3-2); no definite D call. V gave up 0 bases and J gave up 5 bases, with 8 bases separating them. Germline V gene lookup returns CDR1 LGHDT and CDR2 YNNKEL (reference sequence). The CDR3 runs 13 residues. Here the CDR3 DNA reads TGTGCCAGCAGCCAAGATTGGGGTAACGAGCAGTACTTC. Translation: CASSQDWGNEQYF.

The chain carries TRBV3-1 (or the pseudogene TRBV3-2) and TRBJ1-6; D ambiguous. Germline CDR1 reads LGHDT; CDR2 reads YNNKEL (reference sequence). The CDR3 runs to 15 residues. V lost 0 bases and J lost 3, with 6 bases in between. This CDR3 is CASSQEDFYNSPLHF. DNA of the CDR3: TGTGCCAGCAGCCAAGAGGACTTCTATAATTCACCCCTCCACTTT.

The J gene is TRBJ2-5, the V gene TRBV11-2; TRBD1 or TRBD2 may be the D gene (7 bases each). The V end lost 5 bases, the J end lost 2 bases, and 15 bases lay between the germline ends. CDR1 is SGHAT and CDR2 is FQNNGV in the germline V gene. CDR3 size: 15 residues. The CDR3 loop is CASSPHQGGQETQYF. CDR3 bases: TGTGCCAGCAGCCCTCATCAGGGGGGGCAAGAGACCCAGTACTTC.

The chain has TRBV15 and TRBJ2-1, with 12 bases that match TRBD2. Germline loops: CDR1 LNHNV, CDR2 YYDKDF (reference sequence). The J segment lost 7 bases and the V segment lost 0 bases, leaving 10 bases of the junction unmatched. The CDR3 loop spans 18 amino acids. For the CDR3, the DNA is TGTGCCACCAGCAGAGATTCCGGGCTAGCGGGAGGGCCTAATGAGCAGTTCTTC. It is translated as CATSRDSGLAGGPNEQFF.